This T cell receptor (beta chain) was recovered during a study of T-cell reconstitution after alpha-beta-depleted transplantation in children. The authors prepared the TCRbeta library with unique molecular identifiers. One entry per CDR3 protein, called by TCRdb with MiXCR from the PCR reads. The table shows approximately 130,000 distinct CDR3 sequences, with 9.7% occurring only once. The V and J ends lost 5 bases and 5 bases, in that order; junction bases with no gene match: 4. This CDR3 region has 14 residues. From germline, CDR1 is SGHRS and CDR2 YFSETQ. Only a few counts were recorded for this clonotype.

The starting material was PBMCs, mostly from graft donor cells, obtained 180 days after TCRalphabeta/CD19-depleted stem cell transplant. This clonotype originated in a girl less than two years old who had a stem cell transplant for combined immunodeficiency, so the T cells may come from the graft donor. This chain connects TRBV5-1 to TRBJ1-4, with 9 bases identical to TRBD1. The CDR3, as DNA: TGCGCCAGCAGTCCCGGGACAGGGAATGAAAAACTGTTTTTT. Amino acid sequence: CASSPGTGNEKLFF.